These T cell receptor beta chains were read from a single sample in a study of cytotoxic CD8 clonotypes in ibrutinib-treated CLL. The assay was immunoSEQ multiplex PCR, and TCRdb's table has in-frame clones only and misses some. This sample has about 200,000 clones, with 65% to 80% found just once. This sample comprised PBMCs, obtained after 12 months of ibrutinib treatment. The receptors stem from a human donor with chronic lymphocytic leukemia. The CDR3 runs from the conserved cysteine through the conserved F or W. The order of the fields is D gene, CDR3 length, clone size, V gene, J gene, CDR3 DNA, CDR3 protein. D genes are given only for firm matches. For some rows the clone size is stated as once, few or many, or as a class when expanded; others skip it.

>TRBD1|14|few|TRBV7-9|TRBJ1-3
TGTGCCAGCAGCTTAAGGGGGCTCGGAAACACCATATATTTT
CASSLRGLGNTIYF
>.|14|.|TRBV19|TRBJ1-2
TGTGCCAGTAGTATAGCTGGGGTTGACTATGGCTACACCTTC
CASSIAGVDYGYTF
>.|15|.|TRBV6-5|TRBJ1-5
TGTGCCAGCAGTCAAACAGGAACGCCTAATCAGCCCCAGCATTTT
CASSQTGTPNQPQHF
>.|13|.|TRBV6-5|TRBJ1-1
TGTGCCAGCAGCCGACAAGGGCGAACTGAAGCTTTCTTT
CASSRQGRTEAFF
>.|17|.|TRBV9|TRBJ1-1
TGTGCCAGCAGCGTAGCCGTACATAGTGTCGCGAACACTGAAGCTTTCTTT
CASSVAVHSVANTEAFF
>TRBD1|12|.|TRBV15|TRBJ2-4
TGTGCCACCAGCAGAGAACGGGACAGGCAGTACTTC
CATSRERDRQYF
>.|11|.|TRBV20-1|TRBJ2-1
TGCAGTGCTAGTCCTAGCCAAGAGCAGTTCTTC
CSASPSQEQFF
>.|14|.|TRBV7-9|TRBJ1-2
TGTGCCAGCAGCTTAGGGTCTGACGGCTATGGCTACACCTTC
CASSLGSDGYGYTF
>.|14|.|TRBV7-2|TRBJ2-7
TGTGCCAGCAGCTTTGGAGGGGGAAGCTACGAGCAGTACTTC
CASSFGGGSYEQYF
>.|19|.|TRBV4-1|TRBJ1-1
TGCGCCAGCAGCCAAGATGTGGGAGAGACTGCGAACATGAACACTGAAGCTTTCTTT
CASSQDVGETANMNTEAFF
>TRBD2|13|.|TRBV6-5|TRBJ2-7
TGTGCCAGCAGGCCTAGCGGTTCCTACGAGCAGTACTTC
CASRPSGSYEQYF
>.|12|.|TRBV29-1|TRBJ2-3
TGCAGCGTTAGGGCGAACACAGATACGCAGTATTTT
CSVRANTDTQYF
>TRBD1|17|.|TRBV11-2|TRBJ1-5
TGTGCCAGCAGCTTAGGCCAGGGGGGATTGTCCAATCAGCCCCAGCATTTT
CASSLGQGGLSNQPQHF
>.|14|few|TRBV2|TRBJ1-1
TGTGCCAGCAGATACTACAGGGAGGGCACTGAAGCTTTCTTT
CASRYYREGTEAFF
>.|16|.|TRBV9|TRBJ2-7
TGTGCCAGCAGCGTAGGGTTGGGGAAAGGTTTTTACGAGCAGTACTTC
CASSVGLGKGFYEQYF
>.|8|.|TRBV20-1|TRBJ2-7
TGCAAGTGGGAGAGCAGGTACTTC
CKWESRYF
>TRBD2|17|once|TRBV4-3|TRBJ2-5
TGCGCCAGCAGCCAAGATCAGGCGCGGGGGTCGACGGAGACCCAGTACTTC
CASSQDQARGSTETQYF
>.|13|few|TRBV5-1|TRBJ2-4
TGCGCCAGCAGCTTGAGTGGGGGAAACATTCAGTACTTC
CASSLSGGNIQYF
>.|16|.|TRBV25-1|TRBJ1-2
TGTGCCAGCAGTCTCACCAGGCGGGGAACAGACAATGGCTACACCTTC
CASSLTRRGTDNGYTF
>TRBD1|12|.|TRBV28|TRBJ2-7
TGTGCCAGCAGAGGGACAGGCTACGAGCAGTACTTC
CASRGTGYEQYF
>TRBD1|15|.|TRBV5-1|TRBJ1-5
TGCGCCAGCAGCAAAGACAGGGGTAGCAATCAGCCCCAGCATTTT
CASSKDRGSNQPQHF
>.|15|.|TRBV19|TRBJ2-2
TGTGCCAGTAGCCCTCAACCGACAGTTTCCGGGGAGCTGTTTTTT
CASSPQPTVSGELFF
>.|17|.|TRBV7-8|TRBJ2-6
TGTGCCAGCAGCTTAGGGTACCGAGTTGCGGGGGCCAACGTCCTGACTTTC
CASSLGYRVAGANVLTF
>.|13|.|TRBV7-9|TRBJ1-4
TGTGCCAGCAGCTTAGGGCAGTTGGAAAAACTGTTTTTT
CASSLGQLEKLFF
>.|16|.|TRBV2|TRBJ2-7
TGTGCCAGCAGTGAAGCCGCGACGACAGGGAGGTACGAGCAGTACTTC
CASSEAATTGRYEQYF
>.|13|.|TRBV18|TRBJ2-1
TGTGCCAGCTCACCACCGTCGGGCAGCCGGCAGTTCTTC
CASSPPSGSRQFF
>TRBD2|17|.|TRBV6-1|TRBJ2-1
TGTGCCAGCAGTGAAGCGCTTCGGGGAGCGGGAGGGTTTGAGCAGTTCTTC
CASSEALRGAGGFEQFF
>TRBD1|14|.|TRBV7-8|TRBJ1-1
TGTGCCAGCAGCTTAGCCCTGACGGACAGGGGAGCTTTCTTT
CASSLALTDRGAFF
>TRBD2|14|few|TRBV5-1|TRBJ2-5
TGCGCCACTAAAAAGGGAGGGCCCCAAGAGACCCAGTACTTC
CATKKGGPQETQYF
>.|15|.|TRBV5-1|TRBJ2-6
TGCGCCAGCAGCTCCCAGAGCTCTGGGGCCAACGTCCTGACTTTC
CASSSQSSGANVLTF
>.|12|.|TRBV30|TRBJ1-1
TGTGCCTTCGCAAAGGGGACCACTGAAGCTTTCTTT
CAFAKGTTEAFF
>.|16|few|TRBV18|TRBJ1-1
TGTGCCAGCTCACCTTTGCCACAGGGTGGAGAGACTGAAGCTTTCTTT
CASSPLPQGGETEAFF
>.|14|.|TRBV5-1|TRBJ2-5
TGCGCCAGCAGCGGGGGACGGAACCAAGAGACCCAGTACTTC
CASSGGRNQETQYF
>TRBD1|14|.|TRBV7-2|TRBJ2-5
TGTGCCAGCAGCTCCACAGGGGCGAGAGAGACCCAGTACTTC
CASSSTGARETQYF
>TRBD1|15|.|TRBV5-1|TRBJ2-7
TGCGCCAGCAGCTCGGGACAGGGCAGTCTCTCCGAGCAGTACTTC
CASSSGQGSLSEQYF
>TRBD1|15|few|TRBV9|TRBJ1-2
TGTGCCAGCAGCGTAGGTGGAGGGGGCAACTATGGCTACACCTTC
CASSVGGGGNYGYTF
>.|16|few|TRBV30|TRBJ2-1
TGTGCCTGGAGGGGAATTGGGCGGAGCTCCTACAATGAGCAGTTCTTC
CAWRGIGRSSYNEQFF
>TRBD1|17|.|TRBV28|TRBJ1-5
TGTGCCAGCAGTTCCTCCGGGACAGGGGTCAGCAATCAGCCCCAGCATTTT
CASSSSGTGVSNQPQHF
>.|20|.|TRBV4-1|TRBJ2-3
TGCGCCAGCAAGAAAAGGGGCCAGACTTATGACTCCGGCGACTGGGATACGCAGTATTTT
CASKKRGQTYDSGDWDTQYF
>.|13|few|TRBV7-9|TRBJ1-5
TGTGCCACTAGCCAGGCTAGCAATCAGCCCCAGCATTTT
CATSQASNQPQHF
>TRBD1|15|once|TRBV5-6|TRBJ1-5
TGTGCCAGCAGCTTCACAGGGGGCGCGAATCAGCCCCAGCATTTT
CASSFTGGANQPQHF
>.|15|.|TRBV9|TRBJ1-5
TGTGCCAGCAGCGTAGGTGTAGGGGGCAATCAGCCCCAGCATTTT
CASSVGVGGNQPQHF
>TRBD1|12|.|TRBV7-9|TRBJ1-2
TGTGCCAGCAGCACGACAGGGTGGGGCTACACCTTC
CASSTTGWGYTF
>TRBD2|15|.|TRBV7-2|TRBJ2-5
TGTGCCAGCACCCTTATTGGGGGGGGCCAAGAGACCCAGTACTTC
CASTLIGGGQETQYF
>.|15|few|TRBV6-1|TRBJ2-1
TGTGCCAGCAGTCCCCCAGGGAGATCCTACAATGAGCAGTTCTTC
CASSPPGRSYNEQFF
>TRBD2|12|few|TRBV29-1|TRBJ2-1
TGCAGCGCCGTCTCGGGAGGTGATGAGCAGTTCTTC
CSAVSGGDEQFF
>.|15|.|TRBV4-3|TRBJ2-1
TGCGCCAGCAGCCGATCAGGGAGCTCCTACAATGAGCAGTTCTTC
CASSRSGSSYNEQFF
>.|12|.|TRBV18|TRBJ2-7
TGTGCCAGCTCACCAGTCAGTCTAGAGCAGTACTTC
CASSPVSLEQYF
>.|15|.|TRBV6-5|TRBJ1-5
TGTGCCAGCAGTTACTCTGGATCATTAAATCAGCCCCAGCATTTT
CASSYSGSLNQPQHF
>.|14|.|TRBV19|TRBJ1-1
TGTGCCAGTAGTATACAGGGGAGGGGCACTGAAGCTTTCTTT
CASSIQGRGTEAFF
>.|13|.|TRBV6-1|TRBJ1-1
TGTGCCAGCAGTTGGAATATGGGCACTGAAGCTTTCTTT
CASSWNMGTEAFF
>.|13|.|TRBV28|TRBJ2-5
TGTGCCAGCAGTTTGAGGGGTCCAGAGACCCAGTACTTC
CASSLRGPETQYF
>.|17|.|TRBV29-1|TRBJ2-5
TGCAGCGTTGCACCCCGGGGGAGCAGAAGGTACCAAGAGACCCAGTACTTC
CSVAPRGSRRYQETQYF
>.|13|.|TRBV6-5|TRBJ1-1
TGTGCCAGCACTACACAGGGATGGACTGAAGCTTTCTTT
CASTTQGWTEAFF
>TRBD1|15|few|TRBV5-1|TRBJ1-5
TGCGCCAGCAGCCAAGCTGGACAGGGCGGGCAGCCCCAGCATTTT
CASSQAGQGGQPQHF
>.|12|once|TRBV11-3|TRBJ2-2
TGTGCCAGCAGTCGGACTACCGGGGAGCTGTTTTTT
CASSRTTGELFF
>TRBD1|16|.|TRBV2|TRBJ1-6
TGTGCCAGCAGTGCGACAGGGAGCTCCTATAATTCACCCCTCCACTTT
CASSATGSSYNSPLHF